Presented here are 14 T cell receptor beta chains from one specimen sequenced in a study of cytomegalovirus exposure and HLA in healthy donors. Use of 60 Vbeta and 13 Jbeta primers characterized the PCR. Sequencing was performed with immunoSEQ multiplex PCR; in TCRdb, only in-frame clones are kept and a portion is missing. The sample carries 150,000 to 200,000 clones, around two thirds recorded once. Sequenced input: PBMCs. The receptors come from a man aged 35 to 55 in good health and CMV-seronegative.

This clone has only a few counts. The CDR3 region is CASSYGTGAQETQYF. As DNA, the CDR3 is TGTGCCAGCAGTTACGGTACAGGCGCACAAGAGACCCAGTACTTC. The chain couples TRBV6-5 to TRBJ2-5, with D possibly matching TRBD1 (5 bases). With 2 bases removed from V and 2 bases from J, the gap between germline ends came to 12 bases. The V gene's germline CDR1 is MNHEY and CDR2 SVGAGI. The CDR3 extends over 15 amino acids.

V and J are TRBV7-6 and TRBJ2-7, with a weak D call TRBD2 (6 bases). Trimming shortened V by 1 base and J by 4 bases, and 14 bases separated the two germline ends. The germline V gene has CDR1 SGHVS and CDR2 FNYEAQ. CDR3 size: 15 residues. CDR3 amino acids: CASSLERLDPYEQYF. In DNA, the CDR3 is TGTGCCAGCAGCTTAGAGAGACTAGACCCGTACGAGCAGTACTTC.

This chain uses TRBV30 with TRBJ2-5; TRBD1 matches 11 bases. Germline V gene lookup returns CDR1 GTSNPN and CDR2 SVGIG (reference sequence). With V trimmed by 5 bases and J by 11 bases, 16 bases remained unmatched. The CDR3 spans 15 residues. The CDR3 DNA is TGTGCCTGGGCCGGTACCGGGACAGGGGGTGTCAAGCAGTACTTC. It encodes CAWAGTGTGGVKQYF.

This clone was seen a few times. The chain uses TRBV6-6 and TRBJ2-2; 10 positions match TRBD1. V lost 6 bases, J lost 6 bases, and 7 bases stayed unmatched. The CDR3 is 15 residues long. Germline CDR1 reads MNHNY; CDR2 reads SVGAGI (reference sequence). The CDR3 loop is CASSWTGGSAGELFF. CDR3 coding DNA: TGTGCCAGCAGCTGGACAGGGGGATCTGCCGGGGAGCTGTTTTTT.

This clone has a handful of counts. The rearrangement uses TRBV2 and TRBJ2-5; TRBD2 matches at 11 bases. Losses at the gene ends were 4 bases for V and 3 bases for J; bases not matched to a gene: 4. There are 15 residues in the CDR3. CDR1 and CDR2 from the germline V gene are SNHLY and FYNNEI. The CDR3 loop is CASSAQGLAEETQYF. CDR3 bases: TGTGCCAGCAGTGCCCAGGGACTAGCGGAAGAGACCCAGTACTTC.

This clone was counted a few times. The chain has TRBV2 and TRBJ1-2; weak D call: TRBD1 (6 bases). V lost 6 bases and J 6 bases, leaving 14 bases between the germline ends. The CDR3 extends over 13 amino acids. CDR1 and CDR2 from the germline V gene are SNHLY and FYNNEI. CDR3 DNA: TGTGCCAGCAGGAGGGAAAGGGGGAATGGCTACACCTTC. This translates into CASRRERGNGYTF.

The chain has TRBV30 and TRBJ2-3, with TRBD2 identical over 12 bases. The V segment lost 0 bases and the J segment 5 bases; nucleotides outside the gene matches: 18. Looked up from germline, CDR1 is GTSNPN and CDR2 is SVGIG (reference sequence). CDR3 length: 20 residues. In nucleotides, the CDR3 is TGTGCCTGGAGTGTTAGTTTCCCTTTACTAGCGGGAGGCCGGGTAGATACGCAGTATTTT. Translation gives CAWSVSFPLLAGGRVDTQYF.

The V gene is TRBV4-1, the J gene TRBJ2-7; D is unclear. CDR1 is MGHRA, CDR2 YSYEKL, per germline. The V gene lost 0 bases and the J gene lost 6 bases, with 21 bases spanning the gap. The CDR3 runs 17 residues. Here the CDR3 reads CASSQEGAGRRMGEQYF. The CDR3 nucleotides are TGCGCCAGCAGCCAAGAGGGCGCTGGGCGTCGAATGGGCGAGCAGTACTTC.

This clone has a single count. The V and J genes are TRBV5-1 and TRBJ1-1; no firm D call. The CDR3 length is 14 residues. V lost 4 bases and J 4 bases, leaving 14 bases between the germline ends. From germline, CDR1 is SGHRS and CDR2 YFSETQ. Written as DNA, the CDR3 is TGCGCCAGCAGCGGAGGCAGAGGAGTCACTGAAGCTTTCTTT. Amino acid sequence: CASSGGRGVTEAFF.

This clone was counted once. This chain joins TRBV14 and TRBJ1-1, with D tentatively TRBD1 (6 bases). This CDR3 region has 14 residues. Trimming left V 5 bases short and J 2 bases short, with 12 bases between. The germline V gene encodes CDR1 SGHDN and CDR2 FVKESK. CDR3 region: CASSSDRQNTEAFF. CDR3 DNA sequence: TGTGCCAGCAGCTCGGACAGACAAAACACTGAAGCTTTCTTT.

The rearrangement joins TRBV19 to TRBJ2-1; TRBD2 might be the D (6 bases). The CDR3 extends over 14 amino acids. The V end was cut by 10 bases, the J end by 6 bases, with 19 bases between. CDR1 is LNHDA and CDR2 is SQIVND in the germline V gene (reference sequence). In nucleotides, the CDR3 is TGTGCCACCACCCCGGGACTCCCCGGCAATGAGCAGTTCTTC. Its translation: CATTPGLPGNEQFF.

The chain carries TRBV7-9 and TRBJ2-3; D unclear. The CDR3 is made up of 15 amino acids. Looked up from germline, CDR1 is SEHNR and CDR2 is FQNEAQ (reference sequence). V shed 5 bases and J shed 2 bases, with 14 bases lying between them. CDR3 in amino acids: CASSHARAITDTQYF. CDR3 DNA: TGTGCCAGCAGCCACGCCCGAGCTATCACAGATACGCAGTATTTT. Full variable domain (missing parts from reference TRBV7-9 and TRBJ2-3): DTGVSQNPRHKITKRGQNVTFRCDPISEHNRLYWYRQTLGQGPEFLTYFQNEAQLEKSRLLSDRFSAERPKGSFSTLEIQRTEQGDSAMYLCASSHARAITDTQYFGPGTRLTVL.

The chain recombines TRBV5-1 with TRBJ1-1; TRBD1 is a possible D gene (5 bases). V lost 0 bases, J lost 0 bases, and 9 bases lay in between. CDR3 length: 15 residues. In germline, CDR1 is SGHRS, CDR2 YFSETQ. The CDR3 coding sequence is TGCGCCAGCAGCTTGGGACAGTACATGAACACTGAAGCTTTCTTT. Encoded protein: CASSLGQYMNTEAFF.

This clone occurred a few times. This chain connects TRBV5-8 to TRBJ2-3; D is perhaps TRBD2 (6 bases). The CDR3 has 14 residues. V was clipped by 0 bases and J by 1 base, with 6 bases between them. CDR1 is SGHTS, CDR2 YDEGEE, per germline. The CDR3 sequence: CASSLGLGTDTQYF. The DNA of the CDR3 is TGTGCCAGCAGCTTGGGACTAGGCACAGATACGCAGTATTTT. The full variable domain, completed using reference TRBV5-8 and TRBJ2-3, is EAGVTQSPTHLIKTRGQQATLRCSPISGHTSVYWYQQALGLGLQFLLWYDEGEERNRGNFPPRFSGRQFPNYSSELNVNALELEDSALYLCASSLGLGTDTQYFGPGTRLTVL.